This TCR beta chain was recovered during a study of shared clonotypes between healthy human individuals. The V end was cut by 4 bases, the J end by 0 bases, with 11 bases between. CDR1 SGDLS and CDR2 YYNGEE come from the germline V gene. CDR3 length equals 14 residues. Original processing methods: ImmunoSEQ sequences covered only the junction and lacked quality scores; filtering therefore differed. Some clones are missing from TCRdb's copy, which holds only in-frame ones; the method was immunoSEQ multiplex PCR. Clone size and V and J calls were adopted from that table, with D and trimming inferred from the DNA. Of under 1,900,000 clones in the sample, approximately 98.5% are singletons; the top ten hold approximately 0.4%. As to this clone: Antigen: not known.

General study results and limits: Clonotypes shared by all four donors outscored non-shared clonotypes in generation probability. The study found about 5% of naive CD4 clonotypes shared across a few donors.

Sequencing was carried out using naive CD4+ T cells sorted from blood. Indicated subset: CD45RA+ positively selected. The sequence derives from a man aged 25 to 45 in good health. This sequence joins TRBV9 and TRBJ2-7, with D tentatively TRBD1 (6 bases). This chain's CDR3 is CASSPTGPSYEQYF. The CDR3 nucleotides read TGTGCCAGCAGCCCGACAGGACCCTCCTACGAGCAGTACTTC.